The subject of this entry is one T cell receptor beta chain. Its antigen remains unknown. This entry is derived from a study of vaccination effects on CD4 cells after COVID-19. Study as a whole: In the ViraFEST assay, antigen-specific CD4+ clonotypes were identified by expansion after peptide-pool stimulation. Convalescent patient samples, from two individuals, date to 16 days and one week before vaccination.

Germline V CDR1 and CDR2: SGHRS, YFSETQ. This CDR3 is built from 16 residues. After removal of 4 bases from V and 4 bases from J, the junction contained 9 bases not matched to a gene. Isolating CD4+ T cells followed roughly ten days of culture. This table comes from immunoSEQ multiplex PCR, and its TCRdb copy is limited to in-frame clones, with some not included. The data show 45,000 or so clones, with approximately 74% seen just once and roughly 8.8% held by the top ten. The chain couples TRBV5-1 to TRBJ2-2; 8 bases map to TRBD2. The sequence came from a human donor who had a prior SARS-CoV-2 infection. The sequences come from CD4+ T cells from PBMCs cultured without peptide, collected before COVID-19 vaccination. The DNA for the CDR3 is TGCGCCAGCAGCACCCCACGGGGGGGAACCACCGGGGAGCTGTTTTTT. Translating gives CASSTPRGGTTGELFF.